This T cell receptor (beta chain) is drawn from a study of shared clonotypes between healthy human individuals. General study findings and limits: Clonotypes not shared had lower generation probabilities than those common to all four donors.

The donors were adults (healthy and HIV-negative) with no recent acute infections or vaccinations. The count of this clone is one. What it binds is unknown. Germline CDR1 KGHSH, CDR2 LQKENI. Trimming removed 4 bases from V and 4 bases from J, with 20 bases in between. This CDR3 region has 17 residues. The protocol was immunoSEQ multiplex PCR, while the TCRdb copy is restricted to in-frame clones and leaves out a portion. The sample lists under 1,900,000 clones, 98% occurring once. The clonotype comes from a man younger than 45 in good health. Sequences were obtained from naive CD4+ T cells sorted from blood. Subset meaning: CD45RA+ positively selected. The chain carries TRBV18 and TRBJ2-1, with D possibly being TRBD1 (9 bases). CDR3 bases: TGTGCCAGCTCACGGTCGGTAGCGGGACAGGGTTACAATGAGCAGTTCTTC. Translated, it gives CASSRSVAGQGYNEQFF.